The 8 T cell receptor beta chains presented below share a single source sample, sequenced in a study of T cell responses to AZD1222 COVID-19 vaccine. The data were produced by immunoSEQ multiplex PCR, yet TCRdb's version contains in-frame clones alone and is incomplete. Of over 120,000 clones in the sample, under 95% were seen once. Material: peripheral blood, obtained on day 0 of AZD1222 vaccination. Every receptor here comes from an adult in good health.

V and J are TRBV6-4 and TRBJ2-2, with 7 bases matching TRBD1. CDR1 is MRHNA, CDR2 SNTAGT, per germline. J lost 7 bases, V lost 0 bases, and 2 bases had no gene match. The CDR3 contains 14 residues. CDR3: CASSDSTGSGELFF. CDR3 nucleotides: TGTGCCAGCAGTGACTCGACAGGGAGCGGGGAGCTGTTTTTT.

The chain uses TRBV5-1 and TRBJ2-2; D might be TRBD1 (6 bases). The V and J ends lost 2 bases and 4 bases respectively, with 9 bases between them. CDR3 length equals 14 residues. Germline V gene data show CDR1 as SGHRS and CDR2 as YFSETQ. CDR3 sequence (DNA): TGCGCCAGCAGCTTTACAGGGCCCACCGGGGAGCTGTTTTTT. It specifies CASSFTGPTGELFF. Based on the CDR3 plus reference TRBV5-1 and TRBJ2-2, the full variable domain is KAGVTQTPRYLIKTRGQQVTLSCSPISGHRSVSWYQQTPGQGLQFLFEYFSETQRNKGNFPGRFSGRQFSNSRSEMNVSTLELGDSALYLCASSFTGPTGELFFGEGSRLTVL.

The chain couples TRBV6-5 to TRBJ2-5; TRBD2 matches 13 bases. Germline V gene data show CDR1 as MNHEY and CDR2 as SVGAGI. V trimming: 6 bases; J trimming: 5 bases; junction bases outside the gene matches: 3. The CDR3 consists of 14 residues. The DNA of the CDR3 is TGTGCCAGCAGGGGACTAGCGGGGTGGGAGACCCAGTACTTC. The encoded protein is CASRGLAGWETQYF.

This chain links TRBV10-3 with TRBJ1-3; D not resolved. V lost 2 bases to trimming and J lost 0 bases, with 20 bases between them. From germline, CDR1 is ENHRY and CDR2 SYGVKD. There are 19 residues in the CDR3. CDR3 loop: CAISESEAVVAVSGNTIYF. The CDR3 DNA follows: TGTGCCATCAGTGAGAGCGAGGCGGTAGTGGCGGTCTCTGGAAACACCATATATTTT.

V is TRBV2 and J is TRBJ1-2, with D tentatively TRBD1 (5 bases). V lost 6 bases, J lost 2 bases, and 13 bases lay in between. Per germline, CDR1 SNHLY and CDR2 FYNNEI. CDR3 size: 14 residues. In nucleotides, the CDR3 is TGTGCCAGCAGGCCTCAGGGTTCGAACTATGGCTACACCTTC. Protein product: CASRPQGSNYGYTF.

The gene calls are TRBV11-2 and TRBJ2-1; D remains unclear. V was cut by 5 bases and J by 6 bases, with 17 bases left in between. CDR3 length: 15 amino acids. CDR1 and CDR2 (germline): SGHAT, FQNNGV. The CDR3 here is CASSPQQLPSNEQFF. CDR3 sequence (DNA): TGTGCCAGCAGCCCCCAGCAGCTTCCGTCCAATGAGCAGTTCTTC.

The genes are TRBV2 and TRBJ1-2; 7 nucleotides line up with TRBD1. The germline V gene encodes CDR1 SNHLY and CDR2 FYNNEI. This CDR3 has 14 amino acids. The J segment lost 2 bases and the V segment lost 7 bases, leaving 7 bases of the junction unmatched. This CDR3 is CASTTGTVNYGYTF. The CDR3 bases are TGTGCCAGCACTACCGGGACAGTAAACTATGGCTACACCTTC. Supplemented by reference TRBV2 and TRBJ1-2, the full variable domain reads EPEVTQTPSHQVTQMGQEVILRCVPISNHLYFYWYRQILGQKVEFLVSFYNNEISEKSEIFDDQFSVERPDGSNFTLKIRSTKLEDSAMYFCASTTGTVNYGYTFGSGTRLTVV.

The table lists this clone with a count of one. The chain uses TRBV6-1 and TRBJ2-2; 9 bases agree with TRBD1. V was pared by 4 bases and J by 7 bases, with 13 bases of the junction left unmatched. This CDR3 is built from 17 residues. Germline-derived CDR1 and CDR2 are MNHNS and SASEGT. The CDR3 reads CASSAVPGTGFVGELFF. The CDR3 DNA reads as TGTGCCAGCAGTGCTGTTCCCGGGACAGGGTTTGTCGGGGAGCTGTTTTTT.